The 26 T cell receptor beta chains in this list originate from one sample, sequenced in a study of Ad26.COV2.S vaccination and SARS-CoV-2 variants. Assay used: immunoSEQ multiplex PCR; TCRdb lists only in-frame clones, some missing. The profile shows 450,000 to 550,000 clones, roughly 89% of them singletons. The treatment denotes: about 20 received Ad26.COV2.S at low or high dose, single or two shots; 5 received placebo; per-sample allocation not given. The study sampled participants on day 63 after the first vaccine or placebo injection. The specimen comprised peripheral blood, sampled in a trial of Ad26.COV2.S vaccine versus placebo. The receptor set was obtained from a person between 18 and 60 years old who received the Ad26.COV2.S COVID-19 vaccine or a placebo.

The chain joins TRBV5-1 to TRBJ2-7; 9 nucleotides match TRBD2. J was trimmed by 8 bases and V by 7 bases; bases with no gene match: 10. The CDR3 runs 13 residues. CDR1 and CDR2 (germline): SGHRS, YFSETQ. The CDR3 coding sequence is TGCGCCAGCTCGCGGGAGGGGTCGGACCAGCAGTACTTC. It yields the protein CASSREGSDQQYF.

This chain uses TRBV5-4 with TRBJ2-7; no definite D call. V lost 0 bases and J 7 bases, leaving 14 bases between the germline ends. The CDR3 is made up of 14 amino acids. Germline CDR1 and CDR2: SGHNT and YYREEE (reference sequence). The CDR3 region has the DNA TGTGCCAGCAGCTTGGATAGGAGAGGAGAGGAGCAGTACTTC. Its translation is CASSLDRRGEEQYF.

The chain couples TRBV20-1 to TRBJ2-5; 8 positions match TRBD1. The CDR3 runs to 14 residues. The V and J ends lost 3 bases and 3 bases, in that order; junction bases with no gene match: 6. CDR1 is DFQATT, CDR2 SNEGSKA, per germline (reference sequence). The CDR3 nucleotides are TGCAGTGCTAGTCCCCTGACAGGGGAAGAGACCCAGTACTTC. Translating it yields CSASPLTGEETQYF.

CDR3 residues: CASSTPDRGHGYTF. CDR3 coding DNA: TGTGCCAGCAGTACACCAGACAGGGGACATGGCTACACCTTC. The genes are TRBV28 and TRBJ1-2; TRBD1 aligns across 8 bases. The junction had 8 bases not matched to a gene; V was cut back by 5 bases and J by 6 bases. This CDR3 contains 14 residues. The germline V gene has CDR1 MDHEN and CDR2 SYDVKM.

The chain employs TRBV6-6 and TRBJ1-1; TRBD1 agrees at 9 bases. The J segment lost 8 bases and the V segment lost 7 bases, leaving 8 bases of the junction unmatched. This CDR3 has 13 amino acids. Germline V gives CDR1 MNHNY, CDR2 SVGAGI (reference sequence). CDR3 region: CASNEQGAREAFF. Here the CDR3 DNA reads TGTGCCAGCAACGAACAGGGGGCAAGAGAAGCTTTCTTT.

The chain joins TRBV5-1 to TRBJ1-4; D unclear. The CDR3 sequence is 15 residues long. Trimming left V 5 bases short and J 5 bases short, with 16 bases between. Germline CDR1 and CDR2: SGHRS and YFSETQ. The CDR3 region has the DNA TGCGCCAGCAGTCTTTGGGAACGTTCAAATGAAAAACTGTTTTTT. This encodes CASSLWERSNEKLFF.

The chain has TRBV9 and TRBJ2-1, with 16 bases identical to TRBD2. CDR1 and CDR2 from the germline V gene are SGDLS and YYNGEE. The CDR3 runs 19 residues. V lost 0 bases to trimming and J lost 1 base; unmatched junction nucleotides: 4. CDR3 sequence: CASSVAGLAGGSSYNEQFF. In DNA form, the CDR3 reads TGTGCCAGCAGCGTAGCGGGACTAGCGGGAGGGTCATCCTACAATGAGCAGTTCTTC.

The CDR3 here is CASRELRGRWETQYF. CDR3 nucleotides: TGTGCCAGCAGAGAACTCAGGGGGCGCTGGGAGACCCAGTACTTC. V and J are TRBV7-2 and TRBJ2-5, with 8 bases matching TRBD1. The trim removed 6 bases at V and 5 bases at J, leaving 11 bases unmatched. Germline V gene sequence: CDR1 SGHTA, CDR2 FQGNSA. The CDR3 runs 15 residues.

The chain is built from TRBV2 and TRBJ2-7; TRBD2 matches 14 bases. Germline CDR1 and CDR2: SNHLY and FYNNEI. With 7 bases clipped from V and 3 bases from J, the junction kept 8 bases outside the gene matches. The CDR3 is 16 residues long. CDR3 sequence (DNA): TGTGCCAGCAAACCCTCGGGGACTAGCGGGGGCTACGAGCAGTACTTC. Its protein product is CASKPSGTSGGYEQYF. Drawing the rest from reference TRBV2 and TRBJ2-7, the complete variable domain is EPEVTQTPSHQVTQMGQEVILRCVPISNHLYFYWYRQILGQKVEFLVSFYNNEISEKSEIFDDQFSVERPDGSNFTLKIRSTKLEDSAMYFCASKPSGTSGGYEQYFGPGTRLTVT.

This chain joins TRBV7-6 and TRBJ2-3, with 8 bases that match TRBD2. The V gene's germline CDR1 is SGHVS and CDR2 FNYEAQ. There are 16 residues in the CDR3. Trimming took 5 bases from V and 5 from J; bases not matched to a gene: 12. This CDR3 is CASSPHGGGLKDTQYF. DNA for the CDR3: TGTGCCAGCAGCCCACACGGGGGGGGTTTAAAAGATACGCAGTATTTT.

This chain links TRBV29-1 with TRBJ1-2, with D unclear. This CDR3 is 15 amino acids long. Germline V gives CDR1 SQVTM, CDR2 ANQGSEA. For the CDR3, the DNA is TGCAGTGTCTCGGGAGGTTACAAAGCTAACTATGGCTACACCTTC. This gives the protein CSVSGGYKANYGYTF.

The V gene is TRBV3-1 (or the pseudogene TRBV3-2), the J gene TRBJ2-3; D uncertain. V was trimmed by 2 bases and J by 5 bases, leaving 14 bases between them. This CDR3 comprises 15 residues. Germline CDR1 is LGHDT and CDR2 is YNNKEL (reference sequence). This chain's CDR3 is CASSQYPRPGDTQYF. The DNA of the CDR3 is TGTGCCAGCAGCCAATATCCCCGGCCCGGAGATACGCAGTATTTT.

The chain couples TRBV6-6 to TRBJ1-5; D gene ambiguous. The germline V gene encodes CDR1 MNHNY and CDR2 SVGAGI (reference sequence). The CDR3 runs to 13 residues. The V end was cut by 9 bases, the J end by 1 base, with 10 bases between. The CDR3 here is CASLQTSNQPQHF. The CDR3 DNA is TGTGCCAGTCTACAGACCAGCAATCAGCCCCAGCATTTT.

This chain uses TRBV4-3 with TRBJ1-3; D remains unclear. The germline V gene encodes CDR1 LGHNA and CDR2 YSLEER. There are 13 residues in the CDR3. Trimming took off 3 bases at V and 2 bases at J, with 5 bases between the two ends. Here the CDR3 reads CASSQFPGNTIYF. DNA for the CDR3: TGCGCCAGCAGCCAGTTCCCTGGAAACACCATATATTTT.

In DNA form, the CDR3 reads TGTGCCAGCAGCTTGACAGGGTCGGGCAATCAGCCCCAGCATTTT. It is translated as CASSLTGSGNQPQHF. The chain joins TRBV6-5 to TRBJ1-5; 7 bases line up with TRBD1. The CDR3 consists of 15 residues. J lost 2 bases, V lost 6 bases, and 7 bases had no gene match. Germline V gene lookup returns CDR1 MNHEY and CDR2 SVGAGI.

The chain couples TRBV28 to TRBJ1-4; a weak D match, TRBD1 (6 bases). This CDR3 region has 14 residues. Germline V gives CDR1 MDHEN, CDR2 SYDVKM. V shed 8 bases and J shed 8 bases, with 18 bases lying between them. The CDR3 is CASRSGTRVEKLFF. CDR3 bases: TGTGCCAGCCGAAGCGGGACACGGGTAGAAAAACTGTTTTTT.

This clone was counted between two and nine times. The chain is built from TRBV27 and TRBJ1-6, with D uncertain. With 1 base removed from V and 12 bases from J, the gap between germline ends came to 16 bases. This CDR3 has 15 residues. Per the germline V gene, CDR1 is MNHEY and CDR2 is SMNVEV (reference sequence). As DNA, the CDR3 is TGTGCCAGCAGTTTATTCCCCCGGGCCAATATACCCCTCCACTTT. Translated, it gives CASSLFPRANIPLHF.

The V gene is TRBV28, the J gene TRBJ1-2, with D possibly matching TRBD1 (6 bases). V dropped 5 bases and J dropped 8 bases, with 18 bases sitting between them. Germline V CDR1 and CDR2: MDHEN, SYDVKM. CDR3 length equals 14 residues. Here the CDR3 DNA reads TGTGCCAGCAGTCCTCTCGTACAGGGCGTCGGCTACACCTTC. This gives the protein CASSPLVQGVGYTF.

The chain links TRBV4-2 to TRBJ1-3; D is unclear. V lost 4 bases and J 2 bases, leaving 15 bases between the germline ends. CDR1 LGHNA and CDR2 YNFKEQ come from the germline V gene. There are 16 residues in the CDR3. The CDR3 sequence is CASSRESHGTGNTIYF. DNA of the CDR3: TGTGCCAGCAGCCGCGAGTCTCACGGAACTGGAAACACCATATATTTT.

This chain connects TRBV18 to TRBJ2-3, with 11 nucleotides matching TRBD2. In germline, CDR1 is KGHSH, CDR2 LQKENI. V was pared by 3 bases and J by 6 bases, with 17 bases of the junction left unmatched. CDR3 length: 19 residues. The CDR3 protein is CASSPDAPALAGELDTQYF. In DNA form, the CDR3 reads TGTGCCAGCTCACCCGACGCCCCCGCACTAGCGGGAGAGTTGGATACGCAGTATTTT. The variable domain in full, with the rest retrieved from reference TRBV18 and TRBJ2-3, is NAGVMQNPRHLVRRRGQEARLRCSPMKGHSHVYWYRQLPEEGLKFMVYLQKENIIDESGMPKERFSAEFPKEGPSILRIQQVVRGDSAAYFCASSPDAPALAGELDTQYFGPGTRLTVL.

The gene calls are TRBV6-2 or TRBV6-3 and TRBJ2-5; possibly TRBD1 for D (6 bases). Germline V lookup: CDR1 MNHEY, CDR2 SVGEGT. The CDR3 is 16 amino acids. The V end was cut by 0 bases, the J end by 1 base, with 12 bases between. CDR3 DNA sequence: TGTGCCAGCAGTTACTCGTGGACAGCGAGCCAAGAGACCCAGTACTTC. Residues: CASSYSWTASQETQYF.

The chain combines TRBV4-3 with TRBJ2-2; 11 bases match TRBD1. CDR1 LGHNA and CDR2 YSLEER come from the germline V gene. The CDR3 is 16 residues long. The J segment lost 5 bases and the V segment lost 2 bases, leaving 4 bases of the junction unmatched. CDR3 sequence reads: CASSQLRDRGTGELFF. Here the CDR3 DNA reads TGCGCCAGCAGCCAACTCAGGGACAGGGGGACCGGGGAGCTGTTTTTT.

The chain has TRBV12-5 and TRBJ2-1; 7 bases line up with TRBD2. V lost 0 bases to trimming and J lost 3 bases; unmatched junction nucleotides: 2. This CDR3 comprises 15 residues. Germline assignment: CDR1 LGHNT and CDR2 FRNRAP. Here the CDR3 DNA reads TGTGCTAGTGGTTTGGTGGGCGGGAGCTACAATGAGCAGTTCTTC. It codes for CASGLVGGSYNEQFF.

The chain uses TRBV5-1 and TRBJ2-5, with 10 positions matching TRBD2. Trimming at V came to 2 bases and at J to 2 bases, leaving 3 bases not matched to a gene. The CDR3 is made up of 15 amino acids. From germline, CDR1 is SGHRS and CDR2 YFSETQ. The CDR3 reads CASSFGLADQETQYF. In DNA, the CDR3 is TGCGCCAGCAGCTTTGGACTAGCGGATCAAGAGACCCAGTACTTC.

There are a few counts of this clone. The rearrangement joins TRBV6-5 to TRBJ2-1, with 8 bases matching TRBD1. CDR3 length equals 14 residues. V gave up 5 bases and J gave up 9 bases; unmatched junction bases: 9. The germline gives CDR1 MNHEY, CDR2 SVGAGI. The CDR3 DNA reads TGTGCCAGCAGTCCTGGCAGGGGGCTTGGTGAGCAGTTCTTC. Encoded protein: CASSPGRGLGEQFF.

The V and J genes are TRBV5-1 and TRBJ2-7; weak D call: TRBD1 (5 bases). Looked up from germline, CDR1 is SGHRS and CDR2 is YFSETQ. CDR3 length: 15 residues. Trimming removed 4 bases from V and 2 bases from J, with 16 bases in between. The DNA for the CDR3 is TGCGCCAGCAGCGACGCCGGAAGGGGTCCCTACGAGCAGTACTTC. This sequence encodes CASSDAGRGPYEQYF.